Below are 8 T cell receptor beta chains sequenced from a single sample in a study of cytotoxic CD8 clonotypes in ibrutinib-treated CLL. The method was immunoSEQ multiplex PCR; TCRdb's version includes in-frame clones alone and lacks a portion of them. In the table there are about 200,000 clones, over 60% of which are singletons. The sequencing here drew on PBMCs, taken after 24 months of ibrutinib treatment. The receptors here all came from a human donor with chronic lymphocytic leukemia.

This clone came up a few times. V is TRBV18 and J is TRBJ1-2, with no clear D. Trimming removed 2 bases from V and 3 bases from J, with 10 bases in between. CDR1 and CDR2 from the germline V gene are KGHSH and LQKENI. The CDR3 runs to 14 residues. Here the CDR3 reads CASSPWGSDYGYTF. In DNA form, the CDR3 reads TGTGCCAGCTCACCATGGGGTTCGGACTATGGCTACACCTTC.

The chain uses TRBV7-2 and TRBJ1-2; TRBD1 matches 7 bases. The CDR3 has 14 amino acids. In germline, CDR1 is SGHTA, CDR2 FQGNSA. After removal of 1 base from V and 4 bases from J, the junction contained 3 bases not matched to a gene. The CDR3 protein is CASSLVRDSYGYTF. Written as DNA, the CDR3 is TGTGCCAGCAGCTTAGTCCGGGACAGCTATGGCTACACCTTC.

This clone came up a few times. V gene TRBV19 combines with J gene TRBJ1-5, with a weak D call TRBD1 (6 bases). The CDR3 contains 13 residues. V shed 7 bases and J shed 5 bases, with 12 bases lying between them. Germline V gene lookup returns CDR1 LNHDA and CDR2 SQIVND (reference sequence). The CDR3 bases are TGTGCCAGTACCTCCCCAGGGGATCAGCCCCAGCATTTT. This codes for CASTSPGDQPQHF.

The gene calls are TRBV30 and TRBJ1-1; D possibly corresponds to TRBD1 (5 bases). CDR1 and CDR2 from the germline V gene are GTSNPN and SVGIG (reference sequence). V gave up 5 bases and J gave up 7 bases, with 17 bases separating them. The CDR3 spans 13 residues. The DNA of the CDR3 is TGTGCCTGGCTCCTCGACAGATCGGGTGAAGCTTTCTTT. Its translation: CAWLLDRSGEAFF. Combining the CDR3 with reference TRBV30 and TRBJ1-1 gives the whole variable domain SQTIHQWPATLVQPVGSPLSLECTVEGTSNPNLYWYRQAAGRGLQLLFYSVGIGQISSEVPQNLSASRPQDRQFILSSKKLLLSDSGFYLCAWLLDRSGEAFFGQGTRLTVV.

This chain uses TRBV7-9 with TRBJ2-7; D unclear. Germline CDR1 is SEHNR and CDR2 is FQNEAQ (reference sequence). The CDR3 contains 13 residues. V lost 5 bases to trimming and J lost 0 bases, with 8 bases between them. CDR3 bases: TGTGCCAGCAGCCCCACAAACTCCTACGAGCAGTACTTC. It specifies CASSPTNSYEQYF.

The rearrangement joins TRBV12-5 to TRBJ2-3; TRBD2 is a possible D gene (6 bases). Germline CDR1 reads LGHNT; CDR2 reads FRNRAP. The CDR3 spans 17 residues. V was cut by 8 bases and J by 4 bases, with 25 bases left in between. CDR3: CASSLYIAERDSDTQYF. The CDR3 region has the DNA TGTGCTAGTTCTTTGTACATAGCGGAAAGAGACTCAGATACGCAGTATTTT.

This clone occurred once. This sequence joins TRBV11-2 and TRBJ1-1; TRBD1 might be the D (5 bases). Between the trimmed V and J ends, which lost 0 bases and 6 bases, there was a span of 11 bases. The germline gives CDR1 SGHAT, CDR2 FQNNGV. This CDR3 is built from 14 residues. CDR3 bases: TGTGCCAGCAGCTTAGATGGGGGTTATGCTGAAGCTTTCTTT. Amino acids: CASSLDGGYAEAFF.

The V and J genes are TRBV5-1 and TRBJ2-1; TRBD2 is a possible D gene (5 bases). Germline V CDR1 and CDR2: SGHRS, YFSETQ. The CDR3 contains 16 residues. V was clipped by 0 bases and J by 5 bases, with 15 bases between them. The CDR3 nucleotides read TGCGCCAGCAGCTTGGCGAAAAAAGGACTCCACAATGAGCAGTTCTTC. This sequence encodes CASSLAKKGLHNEQFF.